Below, 13 T cell receptor beta chains from the same sample are listed, as sequenced in a study of blood T cell repertoires in COVID-19. Some clones are missing from TCRdb's copy, which holds only in-frame ones; the method was immunoSEQ multiplex PCR. The sample has a few hundred thousand clones; 75% to 85% are singletons. Sequenced sample: PBMCs or T cells enriched from blood (not recorded which). The receptors were gathered from a woman aged 40 to 50 with acute COVID-19.

The chain is built from TRBV19 and TRBJ1-1; 9 bases match TRBD1. Germline CDR1 and CDR2: LNHDA and SQIVND (reference sequence). Trimming took 6 bases from V and 2 from J; bases not matched to a gene: 10. This CDR3 comprises 16 residues. This CDR3 is CASSHGTGRSNTEAFF. DNA of the CDR3: TGTGCCAGTAGCCACGGGACAGGGCGTAGTAACACTGAAGCTTTCTTT.

The V and J genes are TRBV28 and TRBJ1-2, with 7 bases matching TRBD1. Germline trimming cut 10 bases from V and 9 bases from J; bases unmatched to any gene: 17. The CDR3 sequence is 14 residues long. The germline V gene has CDR1 MDHEN and CDR2 SYDVKM. Here the CDR3 reads CAIKVYGTGERYTF. In nucleotides, the CDR3 is TGTGCCATCAAAGTTTACGGTACAGGGGAACGCTACACCTTC.

A single count supports this clone. This chain connects TRBV9 to TRBJ2-7; 8 nucleotides align to TRBD2. The CDR3 loop spans 15 amino acids. J lost 6 bases, V lost 0 bases, and 8 bases had no gene match. Per germline, CDR1 SGDLS and CDR2 YYNGEE. The CDR3 region is CASSVGVAGIGEQYF. Written as DNA, the CDR3 is TGTGCCAGCAGCGTAGGTGTAGCGGGAATTGGCGAGCAGTACTTC. Looking up the rest from reference TRBV9 and TRBJ2-7 gives the full variable domain: DSGVTQTPKHLITATGQRVTLRCSPRSGDLSVYWYQQSLDQGLQFLIQYYNGEERAKGNILERFSAQQFPDLHSELNLSSLELGDSALYFCASSVGVAGIGEQYFGPGTRLTVT.

This clone occurred a few times. The V gene is TRBV7-2, the J gene TRBJ2-5; 8 positions agree with TRBD2. Germline CDR1 reads SGHTA; CDR2 reads FQGNSA. CDR3 size: 14 residues. V trimming: 4 bases; J trimming: 13 bases; junction bases outside the gene matches: 14. The DNA of the CDR3 is TGTGCCAGCAGCTGGGATACTAGCGGACAAAGGTTGTACTTC. Its protein is CASSWDTSGQRLYF.

The chain carries TRBV9 and TRBJ2-2; TRBD1 aligns across 7 bases. The CDR3 is 15 residues long. Germline V CDR1 and CDR2: SGDLS, YYNGEE. With V trimmed by 1 base and J by 2 bases, 2 bases remained unmatched. The chain's CDR3 is CASSVWDSNTGELFF. As DNA, the CDR3 is TGTGCCAGCAGCGTATGGGACAGTAACACCGGGGAGCTGTTTTTT. Full variable domain (missing parts from reference TRBV9 and TRBJ2-2): DSGVTQTPKHLITATGQRVTLRCSPRSGDLSVYWYQQSLDQGLQFLIQYYNGEERAKGNILERFSAQQFPDLHSELNLSSLELGDSALYFCASSVWDSNTGELFFGEGSRLTVL.

The rearrangement links TRBV19 to TRBJ1-5, with D hard to call. The CDR3 is made up of 12 amino acids. V was trimmed by 3 bases and J by 6 bases, leaving 6 bases between them. Per the germline V gene, CDR1 is LNHDA and CDR2 is SQIVND (reference sequence). CDR3 sequence: CASSILFQPQHF. The CDR3 DNA reads as TGTGCCAGTAGTATCTTATTTCAGCCCCAGCATTTT.

V and J are TRBV2 and TRBJ1-5, with TRBD1 matching over 8 bases. CDR1 SNHLY and CDR2 FYNNEI come from the germline V gene. This CDR3 comprises 13 residues. V lost 6 bases to trimming and J lost 7 bases; unmatched junction nucleotides: 5. DNA for the CDR3: TGTGCCAGCAGCGCACAGGGGGACCAGCCCCAGCATTTT. Translated, it gives CASSAQGDQPQHF.

V and J are TRBV12-3 or TRBV12-4 and TRBJ1-1, with 8 bases that match TRBD1. The V and J ends lost 1 base and 8 bases, in that order; junction bases with no gene match: 3. This CDR3 spans 13 amino acids. CDR3 loop: CASSLGDRTEAFF. The CDR3 DNA reads TGTGCCAGCAGTTTAGGGGACAGGACCGAAGCTTTCTTT.

The table lists this clone with a few counts. The V call is TRBV29-1, the J call TRBJ2-7, with TRBD1 identical over 7 bases. Trimming took 5 bases from V and 3 from J; bases not matched to a gene: 7. Germline V lookup: CDR1 SQVTM, CDR2 ANQGSEA. There are 13 residues in the CDR3. The DNA for the CDR3 is TGCAGCGTTAGAGGGACAGCTCACTACGAGCAGTACTTC. Translated: CSVRGTAHYEQYF.

The V gene is TRBV12-3 or TRBV12-4, the J gene TRBJ1-6, with TRBD1 matching over 9 bases. Trimming cost V 6 bases and J 10 bases; bases outside gene matches: 4. This CDR3 has 13 residues. This chain's CDR3 is CASSRTGESPLHF. CDR3 nucleotide sequence: TGTGCCAGCAGCCGGACAGGGGAATCACCCCTCCACTTT.

This clone came up once. V is TRBV27 and J is TRBJ1-6; 10 bases fit TRBD1. The CDR3 sequence is 15 residues long. The germline gives CDR1 MNHEY, CDR2 SMNVEV (reference sequence). Trimming cost V 3 bases and J 7 bases; bases outside gene matches: 3. The CDR3 DNA is TGTGCCAGCAGTTTCGGGGACAGGGGAAATTCACCCCTCCACTTT. Amino acids: CASSFGDRGNSPLHF.

The chain has TRBV9 and TRBJ1-2; 11 bases are a match to TRBD1. After removal of 4 bases from V and 4 bases from J, the junction contained 6 bases not matched to a gene. CDR3 length: 15 amino acids. Germline V lookup: CDR1 SGDLS, CDR2 YYNGEE. DNA for the CDR3: TGTGCCAGCAGCACCCGGACAGGGGGCGCCTATGGCTACACCTTC. This translates into CASSTRTGGAYGYTF.

The V call is TRBV25-1, the J call TRBJ1-2, with D tentatively TRBD1 (6 bases). V lost 7 bases to trimming and J lost 1 base, with 10 bases between them. Germline V gene sequence: CDR1 MGHDK, CDR2 SYGVNS. CDR3 length equals 13 residues. The CDR3 sequence: CASTEDSNYGYTF. The CDR3 DNA follows: TGTGCCAGCACCGAGGACAGTAACTATGGCTACACCTTC.